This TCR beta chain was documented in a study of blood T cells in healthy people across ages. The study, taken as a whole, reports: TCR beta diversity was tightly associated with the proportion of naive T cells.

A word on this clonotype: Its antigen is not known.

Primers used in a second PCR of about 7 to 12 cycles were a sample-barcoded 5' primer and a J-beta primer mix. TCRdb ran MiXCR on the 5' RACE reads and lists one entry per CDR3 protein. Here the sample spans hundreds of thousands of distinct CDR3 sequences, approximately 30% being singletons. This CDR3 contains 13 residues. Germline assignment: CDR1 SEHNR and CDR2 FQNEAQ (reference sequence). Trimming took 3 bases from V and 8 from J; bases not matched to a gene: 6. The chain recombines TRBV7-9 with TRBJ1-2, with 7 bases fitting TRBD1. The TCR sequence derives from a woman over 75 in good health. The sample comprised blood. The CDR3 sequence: CASSLEDRRGYTF. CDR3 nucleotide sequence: TGTGCCAGCAGCTTGGAGGACAGGCGGGGCTACACCTTC.